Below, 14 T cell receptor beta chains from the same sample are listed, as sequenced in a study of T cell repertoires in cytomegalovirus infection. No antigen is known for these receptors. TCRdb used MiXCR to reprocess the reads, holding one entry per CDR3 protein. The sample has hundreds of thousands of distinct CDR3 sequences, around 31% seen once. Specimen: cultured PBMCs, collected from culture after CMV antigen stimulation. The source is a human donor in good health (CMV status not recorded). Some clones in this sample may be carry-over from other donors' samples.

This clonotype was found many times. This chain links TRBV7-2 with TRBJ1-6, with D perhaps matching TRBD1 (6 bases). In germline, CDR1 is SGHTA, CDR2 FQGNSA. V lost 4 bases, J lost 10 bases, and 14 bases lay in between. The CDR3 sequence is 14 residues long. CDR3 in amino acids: CASSYRVGESPLHF. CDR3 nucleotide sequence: TGTGCCAGCAGCTACAGGGTCGGGGAGTCACCCCTCCACTTT.

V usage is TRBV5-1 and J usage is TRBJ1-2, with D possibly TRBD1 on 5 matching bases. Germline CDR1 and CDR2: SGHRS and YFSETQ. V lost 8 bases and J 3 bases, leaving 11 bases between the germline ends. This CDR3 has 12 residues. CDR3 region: CASKGTDYGYTF. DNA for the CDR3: TGCGCCAGTAAAGGGACGGACTATGGCTACACCTTC.

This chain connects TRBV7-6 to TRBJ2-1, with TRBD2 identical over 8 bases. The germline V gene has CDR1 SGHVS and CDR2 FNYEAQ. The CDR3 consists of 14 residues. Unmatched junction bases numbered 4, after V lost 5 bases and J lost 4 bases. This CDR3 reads CASSQGLGYNEQFF. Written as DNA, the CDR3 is TGTGCCAGCAGCCAGGGACTAGGATACAATGAGCAGTTCTTC.

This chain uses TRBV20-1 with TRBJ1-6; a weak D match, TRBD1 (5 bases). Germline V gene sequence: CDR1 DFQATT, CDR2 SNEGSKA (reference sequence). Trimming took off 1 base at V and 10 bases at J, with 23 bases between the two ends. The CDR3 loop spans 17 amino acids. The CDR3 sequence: CSARAGGKTLGQSPLHF. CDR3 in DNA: TGCAGTGCTAGAGCGGGGGGGAAGACGCTCGGACAATCACCCCTCCACTTT.

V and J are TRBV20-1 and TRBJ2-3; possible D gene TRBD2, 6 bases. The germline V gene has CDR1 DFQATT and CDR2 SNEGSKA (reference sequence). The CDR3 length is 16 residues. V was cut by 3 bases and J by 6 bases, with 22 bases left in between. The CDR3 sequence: CSASVGLDSEGDTQYF. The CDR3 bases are TGCAGTGCTAGTGTGGGTTTGGACTCGGAGGGGGATACGCAGTATTTT.

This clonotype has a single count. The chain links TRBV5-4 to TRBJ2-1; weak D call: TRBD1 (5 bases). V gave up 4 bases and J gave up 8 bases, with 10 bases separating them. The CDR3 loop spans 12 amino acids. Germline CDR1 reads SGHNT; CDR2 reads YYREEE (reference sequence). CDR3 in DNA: TGTGCCAGCAGCCGCGCAGGGTATGAGCAGTTCTTC. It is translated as CASSRAGYEQFF.

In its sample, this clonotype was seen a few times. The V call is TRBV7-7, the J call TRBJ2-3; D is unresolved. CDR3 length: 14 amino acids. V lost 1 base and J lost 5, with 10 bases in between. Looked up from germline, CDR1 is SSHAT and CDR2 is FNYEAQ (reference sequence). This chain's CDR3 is CASSLGTDQDTQYF. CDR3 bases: TGTGCCAGCAGCTTAGGTACTGATCAAGATACGCAGTATTTT.

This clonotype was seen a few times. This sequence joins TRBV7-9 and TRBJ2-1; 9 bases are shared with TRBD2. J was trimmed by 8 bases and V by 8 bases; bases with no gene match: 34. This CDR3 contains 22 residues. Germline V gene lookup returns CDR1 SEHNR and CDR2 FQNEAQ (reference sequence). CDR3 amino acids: CASRGRGPKAGGTNLNLDEQFF. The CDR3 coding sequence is TGTGCCAGCCGTGGTCGCGGGCCGAAGGCGGGAGGGACCAATCTGAATTTGGATGAGCAGTTCTTC.

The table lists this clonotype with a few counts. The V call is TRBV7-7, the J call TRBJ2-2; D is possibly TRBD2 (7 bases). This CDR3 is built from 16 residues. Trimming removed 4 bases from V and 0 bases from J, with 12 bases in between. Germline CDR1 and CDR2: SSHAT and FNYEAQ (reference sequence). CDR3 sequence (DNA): TGTGCCAGCAGCTCTAGCGGACAGTCGAACACCGGGGAGCTGTTTTTT. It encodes CASSSSGQSNTGELFF.

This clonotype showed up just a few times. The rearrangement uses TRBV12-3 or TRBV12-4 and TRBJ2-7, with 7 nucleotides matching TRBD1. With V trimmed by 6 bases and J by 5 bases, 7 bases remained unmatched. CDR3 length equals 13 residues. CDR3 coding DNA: TGTGCCAGCAGCCGGACAGGTTGGGACGAGCAGTACTTC. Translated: CASSRTGWDEQYF.

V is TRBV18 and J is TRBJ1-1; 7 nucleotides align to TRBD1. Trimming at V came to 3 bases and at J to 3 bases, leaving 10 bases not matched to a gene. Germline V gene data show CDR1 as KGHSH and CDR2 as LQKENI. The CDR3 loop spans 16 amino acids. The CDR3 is CASSPGIITGDTEAFF. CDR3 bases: TGTGCCAGCTCACCCGGGATAATTACAGGGGACACTGAAGCTTTCTTT.

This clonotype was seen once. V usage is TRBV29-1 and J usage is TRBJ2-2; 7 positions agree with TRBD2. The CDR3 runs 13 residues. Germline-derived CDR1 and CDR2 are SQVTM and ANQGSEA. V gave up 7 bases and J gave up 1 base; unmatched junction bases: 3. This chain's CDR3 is CSAGTKNTGELFF. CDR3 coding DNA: TGCAGCGCTGGGACTAAGAACACCGGGGAGCTGTTTTTT.

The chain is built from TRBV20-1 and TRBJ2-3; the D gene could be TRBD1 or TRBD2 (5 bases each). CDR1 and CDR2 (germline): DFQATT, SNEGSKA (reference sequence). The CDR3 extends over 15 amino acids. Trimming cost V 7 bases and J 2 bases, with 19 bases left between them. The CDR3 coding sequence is TGCAGTGTGGGGATCGGACACGGGAACACAGATACGCAGTATTTT. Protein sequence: CSVGIGHGNTDTQYF.

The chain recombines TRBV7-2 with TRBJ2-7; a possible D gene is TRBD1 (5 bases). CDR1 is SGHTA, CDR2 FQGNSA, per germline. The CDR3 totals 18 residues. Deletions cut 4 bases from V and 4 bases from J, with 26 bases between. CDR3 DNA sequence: TGTGCCAGCAGCTCCGCCACCCGATGGACACTCGGAGATTACGAGCAGTACTTC. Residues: CASSSATRWTLGDYEQYF.